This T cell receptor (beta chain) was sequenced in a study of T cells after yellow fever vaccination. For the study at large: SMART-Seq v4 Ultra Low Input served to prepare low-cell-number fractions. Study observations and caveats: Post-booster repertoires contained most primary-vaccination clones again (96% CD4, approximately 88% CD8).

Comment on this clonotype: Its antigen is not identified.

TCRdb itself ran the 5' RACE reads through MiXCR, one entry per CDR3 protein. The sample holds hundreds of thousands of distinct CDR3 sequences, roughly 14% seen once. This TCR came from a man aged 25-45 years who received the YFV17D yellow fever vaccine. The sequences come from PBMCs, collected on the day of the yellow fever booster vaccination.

The CDR3 DNA follows: TGTGCCAGCAGTGACTCTAAGCTAGCGGGAGATTCCGGGGAGCTGTTTTTT. This sequence encodes CASSDSKLAGDSGELFF. The V gene is TRBV6-4, the J gene TRBJ2-2, with TRBD2 matching over 10 bases. From germline, CDR1 is MRHNA and CDR2 SNTAGT. This CDR3 has 17 residues. V dropped 0 bases and J dropped 6; count of bases not matched to a gene: 7.